This T cell receptor beta chain is drawn from a study of T cells in Graves' hyperthyroidism and ophthalmopathy. Exclusion of patients followed from uncontrolled infection, other autoimmune disease, pregnancy or lactation. For the diagnoses, clinical symptoms, serum thyroxine and TRAb, thyroid ultrasound and orbital computed tomography were used. With respect to this clonotype: Antigen unknown.

The CDR3 extends over 15 amino acids. Trimming left V 1 base short and J 3 bases short, with 13 bases between. Germline CDR1 and CDR2: SGHRS and YFSETQ. Whole-study findings and limits: Classification by a 13 V-J model distinguished ophthalmopathy from stable hyperthyroidism.

Authors of the study amplified TCR beta CDR3 regions from RNA transcripts. With the HTBI primer set, the TCR CDR3 went through a first round of RT-PCR. TCRdb re-called the multiplex PCR reads with MiXCR, one entry per CDR3 protein. This sample has 250,000 to 300,000 distinct CDR3 sequences, with roughly a fifth found just once. The TCR comes from a man over 45 with Graves' ophthalmopathy. V and J are TRBV5-1 and TRBJ2-5; D unresolved. Sample: blood. CDR3 sequence: CASSLTAHLKETQYF. The CDR3 DNA reads as TGCGCCAGCAGCTTGACGGCCCACTTGAAAGAGACCCAGTACTTC.